The entry below describes one T cell receptor beta chain. The CDR3 is made up of 15 amino acids. Germline V gene lookup returns CDR1 MNHEY and CDR2 SMNVEV (reference sequence). V was trimmed by 5 bases and J by 5 bases, leaving 15 bases between them. The sample is drawn from a study of Ad26.COV2.S vaccination and SARS-CoV-2 variants. Only in-frame clones appear in the TCRdb table, and some are missing; sequencing was by immunoSEQ multiplex PCR. Here the sample spans approximately 300,000 clones, just over 85% being singletons. As for treatment: approximately 18 received Ad26.COV2.S at low or high dose, single or two shots; roughly 5 received placebo; per-sample allocation not given. Specimen acquisition occurred on day 63 following the initial vaccine or placebo injection.

The clonotype was recovered from a person aged 18-65 years who received the Ad26.COV2.S COVID-19 vaccine or a placebo. The chain couples TRBV27 to TRBJ2-2; D is undetermined. The specimen was peripheral blood, collected in a trial of Ad26.COV2.S vaccine versus placebo. CDR3: CASSPLLRLTGELFF. The CDR3 bases are TGTGCCAGCAGTCCTCTACTGAGATTAACCGGGGAGCTGTTTTTT.